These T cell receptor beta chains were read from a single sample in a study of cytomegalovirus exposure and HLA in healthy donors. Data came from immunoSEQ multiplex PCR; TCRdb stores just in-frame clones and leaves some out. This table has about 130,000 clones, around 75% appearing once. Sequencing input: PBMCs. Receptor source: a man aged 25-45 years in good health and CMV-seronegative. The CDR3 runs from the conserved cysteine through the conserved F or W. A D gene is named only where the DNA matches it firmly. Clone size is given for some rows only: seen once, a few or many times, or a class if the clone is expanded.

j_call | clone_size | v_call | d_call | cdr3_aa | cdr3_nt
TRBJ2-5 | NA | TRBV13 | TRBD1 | CASSPMGTGGQETQYF | TGTGCCAGCAGTCCAATGGGCACAGGGGGGCAAGAGACCCAGTACTTC
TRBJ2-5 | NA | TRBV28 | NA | CASSPTTNQETQYF | TGTGCCAGCAGCCCTACTACTAACCAAGAGACCCAGTACTTC
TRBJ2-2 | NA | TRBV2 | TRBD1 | CASSIRQGETGELFF | TGTGCCAGCAGTATCCGACAGGGAGAGACCGGGGAGCTGTTTTTT
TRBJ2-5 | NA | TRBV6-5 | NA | CASRLGVGVQETQYF | TGTGCCAGCAGACTTGGGGTGGGAGTCCAAGAGACCCAGTACTTC
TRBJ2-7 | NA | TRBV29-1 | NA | CSVEEGGEGEQYF | TGCAGCGTTGAGGAGGGGGGGGAGGGAGAGCAGTACTTC
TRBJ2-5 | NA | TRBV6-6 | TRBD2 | CASNLLGGQETQYF | TGTGCCAGCAATCTCCTGGGGGGGCAAGAGACCCAGTACTTC
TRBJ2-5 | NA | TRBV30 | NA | CAWTRRRLGETQYF | TGTGCCTGGACCCGGAGGCGGCTAGGGGAGACCCAGTACTTC
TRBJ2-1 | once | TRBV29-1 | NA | CSVVMVTQNNEQFF | TGCAGCGTTGTAATGGTGACACAAAACAATGAGCAGTTCTTC
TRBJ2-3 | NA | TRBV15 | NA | CATSIGGWTDTQYF | TGTGCCACCAGCATAGGGGGATGGACAGATACGCAGTATTTT
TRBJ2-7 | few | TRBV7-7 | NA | CASSPYGASYEQYF | TGTGCTAGCAGCCCTTATGGGGCCTCCTACGAGCAGTACTTC
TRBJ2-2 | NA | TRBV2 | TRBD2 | CASSESPGLGTNTGELFF | TGTGCCAGCAGTGAATCTCCGGGACTAGGAACAAACACCGGGGAGCTGTTTTTT
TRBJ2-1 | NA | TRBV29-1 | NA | CSVGRGNNEQFF | TGCAGCGTTGGTCGCGGAAACAATGAGCAGTTCTTC
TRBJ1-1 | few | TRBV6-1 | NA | CAGDLTGNTEAFF | TGTGCCGGGGATCTGACAGGGAACACTGAAGCTTTCTTT
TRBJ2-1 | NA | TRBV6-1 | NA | CASRLGAGNEQFF | TGTGCCAGCAGACTGGGGGCAGGCAATGAGCAGTTCTTC
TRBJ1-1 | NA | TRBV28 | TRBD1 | CASSGTATLNTEAFF | TGTGCCAGCAGCGGGACAGCAACCTTGAACACTGAAGCTTTCTTT